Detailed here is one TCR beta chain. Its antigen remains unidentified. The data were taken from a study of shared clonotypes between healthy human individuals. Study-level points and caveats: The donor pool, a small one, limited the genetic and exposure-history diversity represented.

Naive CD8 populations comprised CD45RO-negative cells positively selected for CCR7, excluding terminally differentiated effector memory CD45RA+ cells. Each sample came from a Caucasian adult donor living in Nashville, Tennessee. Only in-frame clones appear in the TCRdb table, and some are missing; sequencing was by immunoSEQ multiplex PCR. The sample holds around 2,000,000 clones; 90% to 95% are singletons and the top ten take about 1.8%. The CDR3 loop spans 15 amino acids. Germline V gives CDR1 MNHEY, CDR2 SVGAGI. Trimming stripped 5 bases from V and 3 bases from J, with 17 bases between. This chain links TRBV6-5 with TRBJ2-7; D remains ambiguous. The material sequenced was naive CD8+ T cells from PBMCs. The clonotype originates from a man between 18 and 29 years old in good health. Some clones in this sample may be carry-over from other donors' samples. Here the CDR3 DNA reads TGTGCCAGCAGTCACGGTTTGGAGAACCTCTACGAGCAGTACTTC. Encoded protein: CASSHGLENLYEQYF.